The clone carrying this TCR beta chain was seen just once. These data belong to a study of blood T cell repertoires in COVID-19. For the study at large: Acute and convalescent COVID-19 samples came from the United States, Italy and Spain.

V gave up 0 bases and J gave up 6 bases, with 15 bases separating them. Germline loops: CDR1 GTSNPN, CDR2 SVGIG (reference sequence). The length of the CDR3 is 15 residues. TCRdb keeps only in-frame clones here, not all; method: immunoSEQ multiplex PCR. Of roughly 30,000 clones listed, approximately 91% are singletons. The sequence was collected from a man in his fifties or sixties with COVID-19, enrolled during active disease. This rearrangement joins TRBV30 to TRBJ2-1, with D possibly being TRBD2 (5 bases). The sample comprised peripheral blood. CDR3 in amino acids: CAWSVQGGLTNEQFF. In nucleotides, the CDR3 is TGTGCCTGGAGTGTACAAGGAGGACTCACCAATGAGCAGTTCTTC.